This T cell receptor (beta chain) was sequenced during a study of PD-L1 blockade in urothelial cancer (dated by TCRdb to about 2017). For context, the study as a whole: Therapy was started around 2014 for all patients, and atezolizumab 1,200 mg was administered intravenously every 3 weeks. A median of 141,255 T cells and 85,000 or so unique TCRs was obtained from blood samples, and a median clonality of roughly 0.074 was observed. Under 30 patients had pretreatment blood TCR-seq, roughly 25 had at least one posttreatment blood collection, and roughly 25 had tumor TCR-seq. Ten or so patients reached durable clinical benefit, while 15 to 25 patients did not. Durable clinical benefit meant progression-free survival longer than 6 months, and TCR features were also tested against progression-free and overall survival. About 85% of the roughly 29 patients were males with bladder-origin urothelial cancer, and about 65% of the roughly 30 reported a prior smoking history. Blood samples were analyzed 3 weeks after the start of treatment (second dose) and 6 weeks after the start of treatment. An ECOG performance status of 0 or 1 was recorded for the patients, and 0 to 3 prior chemotherapy regimens had been received by the patients. In the same patients who had TCR sequencing, pretreatment tumors also underwent whole exome sequencing and RNA sequencing. The study, an exploratory multi-omic analysis, examined somatic, immune and clinical correlates of response to PD-L1 blockade with atezolizumab in urothelial cancer. Pretreatment tumor samples and matched peripheral blood, collected serially before and after atezolizumab treatment, underwent TCR sequencing. The paper as a whole reports these results and caveats: Among patients with durable benefit, tumor-associated TCR clones showed greater expansion in peripheral blood 3 weeks after treatment started (n ≈ 20, p = 0.022). Because the sample size was small (n ≈ 29) and many exploratory analyses were performed, the results are intended to be hypothesis-generating. Improved progression-free and overall survival was associated with having pretreatment peripheral blood TCR clonality below the median.

This clone appeared many times. It has no known antigen specificity. Nothing much larger sits one base from this clone, and base qualities are not available. To estimate absolute template abundance from read counts, synthetic TCR analog templates were spiked into each PCR. The immunoSEQ assay was used to amplify TCRbeta CDR3 regions from genomic DNA with bias-controlled V and J gene primers. Sequencing of rearranged TCRbeta segments was performed at approximately 20X coverage. Per the original workflow: Clustering was used to correct sequencing errors, and CDR3s were annotated against IMGT so that V, D and J genes could be assigned. Downstream analyses used only productive TCRbeta rearrangements and left out out-of-frame or stop-codon sequences. Clonality was calculated as one minus the Shannon entropy normalized by the log of the number of unique productive sequences. Fisher's exact test with Benjamini-Hochberg correction, at a threshold of adjusted p below 0.01, was used to find clones that differed between time points or between blood and tumor. In TCRdb, the immuneACCESS table is reduced to in-frame sequences with V and J assigned. These tables do not hold every clone; where another copy was compared, an unresolved V gene accounts for under half, and the others remain unexplained. V and J calls and clone size are given by that table; D and trimming were obtained from the DNA. For this sample the table gives around 130,000 clones, of which approximately 88% were detected only once. 3.2% of the sample goes to the ten largest clones.

The time point label for this specimen denotes: pretreatment peripheral blood. The cohort comprised more than 25 patients with locally advanced or metastatic urothelial carcinoma treated at Memorial Sloan Kettering on a trial protocol. Peripheral blood mononuclear cells were collected pretreatment and during treatment, with between 1 and 8 total time points per patient. The Qiagen DNeasy Blood extraction kit was used to purify genomic DNA from total PBMCs and from tumor samples. PBMCs were collected pretreatment and during treatment and were isolated and stored as previously described. Spanning cysteine to phenylalanine, the CDR3 consists of 14 amino acids. The CDR3 DNA has 42 bases and is translated from base 1. For CDR1 and CDR2, the germline V gene lists SNHLY and FYNNEI. The junction carries 7 bases between V and J, which are trimmed by 7 bases and 0 bases respectively.

The V and J genes are TRBV2 and TRBJ2-6; TRBD1 is a possible D gene, resting on 5 matching bases. This sequence originates from a man in his fifties with urothelial cancer. Sequenced material: PBMCs, taken around atezolizumab (anti-PD-L1) treatment. The encoded CDR3 is CASIDSSGANVLTF. The sequence in DNA is TGTGCCAGCATAGACAGCTCTGGGGCCAACGTCCTGACTTTC.